One and the same sample provided the 8 T cell receptor beta chains below, sequenced in a study of graft-versus-host responses after intestinal transplantation. Some clones are missing from TCRdb's copy, which holds only in-frame ones; the method was immunoSEQ multiplex PCR. The profile shows around 55,000 clones, about 89% of them singletons. No cognate antigen is known for these TCRs. The sample was unstimulated CD4+ T cells sorted from spleen or lymph node cells, taken before transplant. The receptor source for this set is a human donor who was the organ donor for an intestinal transplant.

The chain has TRBV11-2 and TRBJ1-3; the D is unclear. There are 14 residues in the CDR3. Between the trimmed V and J ends, which lost 4 bases and 4 bases, there was a span of 11 bases. Germline lookup yields CDR1 SGHAT and CDR2 FQNNGV. The CDR3 DNA follows: TGTGCCAGCAGCTCCGCAGTTGGCGGAAACACCATATATTTT. This encodes CASSSAVGGNTIYF. Based on the CDR3 plus reference TRBV11-2 and TRBJ1-3, the full variable domain is EAGVAQSPRYKIIEKRQSVAFWCNPISGHATLYWYQQILGQGPKLLIQFQNNGVVDDSQLPKDRFSAERLKGVDSTLKIQPAKLEDSAVYLCASSSAVGGNTIYFGEGSWLTVV.

The chain uses TRBV7-9 and TRBJ2-7; no firm D call. V was trimmed by 2 bases and J by 4 bases, leaving 12 bases between them. The CDR3 contains 14 residues. The germline V gene encodes CDR1 SEHNR and CDR2 FQNEAQ (reference sequence). This CDR3 is CASSLIGKEYEQYF. In DNA form, the CDR3 reads TGTGCCAGCAGCTTAATTGGCAAGGAGTACGAGCAGTACTTC.

The gene calls are TRBV5-1 and TRBJ2-5; 8 bases are a match to TRBD1. The CDR3 contains 14 residues. V gave up 4 bases and J gave up 1 base; unmatched junction bases: 3. Germline CDR1 is SGHRS and CDR2 is YFSETQ. The CDR3 sequence is CASSHGTGQETQYF. CDR3 DNA: TGCGCCAGCAGCCACGGGACAGGCCAAGAGACCCAGTACTTC.

The V call is TRBV5-4, the J call TRBJ2-7; 9 bases align to TRBD1. Germline V gives CDR1 SGHNT, CDR2 YYREEE (reference sequence). CDR3 size: 14 residues. V lost 4 bases, J lost 5 bases, and 7 bases stayed unmatched. This CDR3 is CASSTRTGVHEQYF. The CDR3, as DNA: TGTGCCAGCAGCACACGGACAGGGGTGCACGAGCAGTACTTC.

The rearrangement joins TRBV28 to TRBJ2-2, with D tentatively TRBD1 (6 bases). The CDR3 length is 18 residues. Trimming cost V 6 bases and J 1 base, with 21 bases left between them. CDR1 MDHEN and CDR2 SYDVKM come from the germline V gene. The CDR3 reads CASSLGAGATKNTGELFF. CDR3 coding DNA: TGTGCCAGCAGCCTAGGGGCAGGGGCCACAAAGAACACCGGGGAGCTGTTTTTT.

This chain connects TRBV28 to TRBJ1-4; D perhaps matches TRBD1 (6 bases). CDR3 length equals 15 residues. Germline V CDR1 and CDR2: MDHEN, SYDVKM. Trimming removed 4 bases from V and 0 bases from J, with 9 bases in between. For the CDR3, the DNA is TGTGCCAGCAGTTCCTCAGGGGCAACTAATGAAAAACTGTTTTTT. Amino acid sequence: CASSSSGATNEKLFF.

The chain is built from TRBV4-3 and TRBJ1-2, with D tentatively TRBD1 (6 bases). The CDR3 contains 15 residues. Germline CDR1 LGHNA, CDR2 YSLEER. V lost 6 bases to trimming and J lost 3 bases, with 17 bases between them. CDR3 DNA: TGCGCCAGCAGTATAGGAGAGGGGGTGGACTATGGCTACACCTTC. As protein: CASSIGEGVDYGYTF.

This CDR3 reads CASSIVTDSRKLFF. Here the CDR3 DNA reads TGTGCCAGTAGTATAGTTACGGACTCGAGAAAACTGTTTTTT. The rearrangement links TRBV19 to TRBJ1-4; D unclear. V lost 1 base and J lost 10, with 13 bases in between. Germline V gives CDR1 LNHDA, CDR2 SQIVND (reference sequence). The length of the CDR3 is 14 residues.